This TCR beta chain appears in the sequencing data of a study of cytomegalovirus exposure and HLA in healthy donors. Study-wide findings and caveats: The CMV antigen specificity of three CMV-associated chains was confirmed through in vitro analysis. In a later analysis, CMV-associated beta chains were mostly HLA-associated, it appeared.

About this clone: Its antigen is unknown.

With 3 bases removed from V and 2 bases from J, the gap between germline ends came to 7 bases. This CDR3 has 13 residues. The germline CDR1 and CDR2 sequences are MNHEY and SMNVEV (reference sequence). Unrecorded immune exposure was likely among donors, who were nominally healthy when sampled. PCR involved 60 Vbeta and 13 Jbeta primers. Profiled with immunoSEQ multiplex PCR; TCRdb holds only in-frame clones, not every one. The sample consists of some 130,000 clones, 65% to 80% of them appearing once. This chain joins TRBV27 and TRBJ1-1, with D tentatively TRBD1 (5 bases). The sequence derives from a man under 40 in good health and CMV-seronegative. The sequencing sample was made of PBMCs. The CDR3 bases are TGTGCCAGCAGTTTTGACAGAAACACTGAAGCTTTCTTT. It is translated as CASSFDRNTEAFF.